This note documents a single T cell receptor (beta chain) sequence. The CDR3 runs to 15 residues. V gave up 4 bases and J gave up 5 bases, with 18 bases separating them. Germline CDR1 SGHRS, CDR2 YFSETQ. Sequencing used immunoSEQ multiplex PCR; TCRdb keeps in-frame clones, though not all of them. Of 100,000 to 150,000 clones in the sample, 85% were seen once. These data come from a study of blood T cell repertoires in COVID-19. The specimen sequenced was peripheral blood. The chain couples TRBV5-1 to TRBJ2-5; D may be TRBD1 (6 bases). The source is a woman older than 75 with acute or convalescent COVID-19. The DNA of the CDR3 is TGCGCCAGCAGCCCGAGAGGGGGTTTTTGGGAGACCCAGTACTTC. Its translation is CASSPRGGFWETQYF.